This T cell receptor beta chain was documented in a study of blood T cell repertoires in COVID-19. Study as a whole: Material from acute and convalescent COVID-19 was sourced from the United States, Italy and Spain.

Shortly before study entry, within 2 weeks, exposed participants had met a COVID-19 case. Measured with immunoSEQ multiplex PCR; TCRdb has only the in-frame clones, and not every one. Counted here are 300,000 to 400,000 clones, roughly 85% occurring once; the ten biggest clones make up around 1.9%. The CDR3 runs to 17 residues. Germline V gene lookup returns CDR1 SGHDT and CDR2 YYEEEE. The V end was cut by 0 bases, the J end by 5 bases, with 20 bases between. Sample: PBMCs or T cells enriched from blood (not recorded which). The chain joins TRBV5-6 to TRBJ1-1; no clear D. The receptor was isolated from a woman aged 25 to 39 who had been exposed to COVID-19. The CDR3 spells CASSLGFLVAGRTEAFF. Here the CDR3 DNA reads TGTGCCAGCAGCTTGGGTTTCTTAGTCGCCGGCAGGACTGAAGCTTTCTTT.